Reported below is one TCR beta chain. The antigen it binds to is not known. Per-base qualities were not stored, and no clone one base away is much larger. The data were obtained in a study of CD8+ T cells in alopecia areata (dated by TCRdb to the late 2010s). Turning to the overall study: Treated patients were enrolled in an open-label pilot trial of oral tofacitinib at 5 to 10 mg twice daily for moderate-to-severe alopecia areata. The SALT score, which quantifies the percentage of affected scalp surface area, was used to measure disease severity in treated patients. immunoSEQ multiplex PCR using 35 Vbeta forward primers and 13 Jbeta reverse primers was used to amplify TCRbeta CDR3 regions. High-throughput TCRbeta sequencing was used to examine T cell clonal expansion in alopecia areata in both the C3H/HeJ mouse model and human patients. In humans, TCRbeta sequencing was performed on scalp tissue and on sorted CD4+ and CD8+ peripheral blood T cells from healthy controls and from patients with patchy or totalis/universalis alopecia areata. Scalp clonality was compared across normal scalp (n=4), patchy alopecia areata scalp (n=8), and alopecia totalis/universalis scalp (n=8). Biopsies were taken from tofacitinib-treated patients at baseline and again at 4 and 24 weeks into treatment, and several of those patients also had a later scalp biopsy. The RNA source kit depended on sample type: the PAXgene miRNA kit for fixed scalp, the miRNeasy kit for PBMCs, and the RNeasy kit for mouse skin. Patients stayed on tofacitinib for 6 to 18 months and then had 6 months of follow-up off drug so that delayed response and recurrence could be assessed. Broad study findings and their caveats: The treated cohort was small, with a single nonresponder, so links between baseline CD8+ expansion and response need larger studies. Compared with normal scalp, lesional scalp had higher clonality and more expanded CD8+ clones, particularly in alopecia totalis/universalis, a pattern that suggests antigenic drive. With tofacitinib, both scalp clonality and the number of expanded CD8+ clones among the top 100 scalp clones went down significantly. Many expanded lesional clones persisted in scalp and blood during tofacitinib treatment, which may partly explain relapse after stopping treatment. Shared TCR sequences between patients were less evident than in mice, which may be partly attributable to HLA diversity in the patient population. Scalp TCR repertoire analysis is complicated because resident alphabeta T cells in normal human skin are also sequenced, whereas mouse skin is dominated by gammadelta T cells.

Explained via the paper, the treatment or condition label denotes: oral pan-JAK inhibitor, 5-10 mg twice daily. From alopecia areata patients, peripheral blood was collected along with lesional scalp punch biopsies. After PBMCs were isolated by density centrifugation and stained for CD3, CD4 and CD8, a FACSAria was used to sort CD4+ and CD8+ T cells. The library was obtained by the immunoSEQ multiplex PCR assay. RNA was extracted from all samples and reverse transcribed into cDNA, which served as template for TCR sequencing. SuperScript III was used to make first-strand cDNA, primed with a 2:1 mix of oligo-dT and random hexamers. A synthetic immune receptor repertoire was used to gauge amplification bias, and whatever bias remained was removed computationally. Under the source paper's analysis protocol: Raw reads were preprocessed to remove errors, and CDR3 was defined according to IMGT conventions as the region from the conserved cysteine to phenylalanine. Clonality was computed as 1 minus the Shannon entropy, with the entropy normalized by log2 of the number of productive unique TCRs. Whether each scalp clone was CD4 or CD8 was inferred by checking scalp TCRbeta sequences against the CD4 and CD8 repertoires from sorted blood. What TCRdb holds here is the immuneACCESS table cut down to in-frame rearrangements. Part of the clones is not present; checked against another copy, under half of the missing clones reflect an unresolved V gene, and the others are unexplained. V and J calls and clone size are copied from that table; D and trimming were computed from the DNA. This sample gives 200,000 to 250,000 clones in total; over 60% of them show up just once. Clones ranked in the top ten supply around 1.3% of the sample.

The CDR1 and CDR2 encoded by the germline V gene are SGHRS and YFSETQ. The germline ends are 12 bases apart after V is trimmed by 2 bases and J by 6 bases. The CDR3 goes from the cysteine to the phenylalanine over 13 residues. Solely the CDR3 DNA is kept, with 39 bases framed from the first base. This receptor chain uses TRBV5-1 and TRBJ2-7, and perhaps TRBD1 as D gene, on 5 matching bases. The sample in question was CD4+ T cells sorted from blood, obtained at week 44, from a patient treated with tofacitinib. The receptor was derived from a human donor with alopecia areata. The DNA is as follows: TGCGCCAGCAGCTTACAGGACAACGCCGAGCAGTACTTC. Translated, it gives CASSLQDNAEQYF.